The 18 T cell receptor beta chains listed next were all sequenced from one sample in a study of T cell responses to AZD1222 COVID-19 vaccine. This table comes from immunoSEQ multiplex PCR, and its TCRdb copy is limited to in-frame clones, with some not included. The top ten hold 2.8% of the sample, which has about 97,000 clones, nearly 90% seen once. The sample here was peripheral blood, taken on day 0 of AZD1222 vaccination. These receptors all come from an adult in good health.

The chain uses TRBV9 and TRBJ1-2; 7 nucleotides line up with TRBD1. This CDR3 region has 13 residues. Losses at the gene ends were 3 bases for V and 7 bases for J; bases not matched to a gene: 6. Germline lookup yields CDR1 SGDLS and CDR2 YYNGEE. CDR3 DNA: TGTGCCAGCAGCGAGGGGACAGTAAGTGGCTACACCTTC. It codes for CASSEGTVSGYTF.

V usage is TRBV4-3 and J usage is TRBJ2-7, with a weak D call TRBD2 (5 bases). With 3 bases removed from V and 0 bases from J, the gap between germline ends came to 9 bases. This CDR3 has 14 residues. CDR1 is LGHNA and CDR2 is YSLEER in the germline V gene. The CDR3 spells CASSQEVSSYEQYF. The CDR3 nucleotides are TGCGCCAGCAGCCAGGAGGTGAGCTCCTACGAGCAGTACTTC.

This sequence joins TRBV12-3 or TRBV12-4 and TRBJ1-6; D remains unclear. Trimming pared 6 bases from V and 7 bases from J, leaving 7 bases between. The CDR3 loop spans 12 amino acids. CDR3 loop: CASRYSNSPLHF. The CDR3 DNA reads TGTGCCAGCAGGTACAGCAATTCACCCCTCCACTTT.

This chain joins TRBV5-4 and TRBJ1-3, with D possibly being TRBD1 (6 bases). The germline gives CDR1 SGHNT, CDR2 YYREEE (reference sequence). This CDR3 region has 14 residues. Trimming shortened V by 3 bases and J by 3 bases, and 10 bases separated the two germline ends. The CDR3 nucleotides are TGTGCCAGCAGCTCGACAGGCCTTGGAAACACCATATATTTT. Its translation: CASSSTGLGNTIYF.

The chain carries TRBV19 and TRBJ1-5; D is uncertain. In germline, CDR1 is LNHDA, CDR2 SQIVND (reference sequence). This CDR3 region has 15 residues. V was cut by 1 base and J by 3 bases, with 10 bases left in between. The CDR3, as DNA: TGTGCCAGTAGTATAGTGTCGGGTTACAATCAGCCCCAGCATTTT. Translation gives CASSIVSGYNQPQHF.

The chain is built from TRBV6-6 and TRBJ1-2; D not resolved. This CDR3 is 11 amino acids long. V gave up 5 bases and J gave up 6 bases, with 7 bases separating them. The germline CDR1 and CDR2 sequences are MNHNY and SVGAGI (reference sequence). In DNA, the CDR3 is TGTGCCAGCAGTGACCGGGATGGCTACACCTTC. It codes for CASSDRDGYTF.

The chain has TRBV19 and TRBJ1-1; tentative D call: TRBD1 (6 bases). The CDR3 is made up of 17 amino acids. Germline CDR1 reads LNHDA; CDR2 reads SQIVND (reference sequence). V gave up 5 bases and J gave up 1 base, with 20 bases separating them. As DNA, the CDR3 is TGTGCCAGTAGTGCCCTTACAGGGAGATGGGCGAACACTGAAGCTTTCTTT. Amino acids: CASSALTGRWANTEAFF.

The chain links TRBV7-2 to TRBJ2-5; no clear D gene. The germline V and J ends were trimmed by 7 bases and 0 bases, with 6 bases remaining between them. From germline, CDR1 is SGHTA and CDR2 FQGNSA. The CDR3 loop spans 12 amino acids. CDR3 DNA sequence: TGTGCCAGCACCATGTACCAAGAGACCCAGTACTTC. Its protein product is CASTMYQETQYF.

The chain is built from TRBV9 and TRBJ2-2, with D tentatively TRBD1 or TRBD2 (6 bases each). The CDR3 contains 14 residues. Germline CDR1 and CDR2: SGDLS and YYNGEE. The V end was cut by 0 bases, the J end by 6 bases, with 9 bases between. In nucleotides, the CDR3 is TGTGCCAGCAGCGTAGTGGGGGGCCCCGGGGAGCTGTTTTTT. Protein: CASSVVGGPGELFF.

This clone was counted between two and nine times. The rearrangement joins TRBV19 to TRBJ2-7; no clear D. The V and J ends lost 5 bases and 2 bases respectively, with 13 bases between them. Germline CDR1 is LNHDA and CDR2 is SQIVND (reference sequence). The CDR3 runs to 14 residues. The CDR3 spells CASSWAGGTYEQYF. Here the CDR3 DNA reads TGTGCCAGTAGTTGGGCAGGTGGGACCTACGAGCAGTACTTC.

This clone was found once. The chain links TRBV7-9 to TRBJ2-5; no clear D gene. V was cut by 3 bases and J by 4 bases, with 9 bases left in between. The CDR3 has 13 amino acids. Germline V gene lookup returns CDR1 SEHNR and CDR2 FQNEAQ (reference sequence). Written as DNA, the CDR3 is TGTGCCAGCAGCTTTCCTTTGGGAGAGACCCAGTACTTC. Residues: CASSFPLGETQYF.

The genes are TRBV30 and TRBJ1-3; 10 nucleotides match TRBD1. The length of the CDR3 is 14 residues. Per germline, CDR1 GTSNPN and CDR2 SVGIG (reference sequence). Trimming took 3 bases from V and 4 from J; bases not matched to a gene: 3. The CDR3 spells CAWSRDRGGNTIYF. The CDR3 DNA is TGTGCCTGGAGCCGGGACAGGGGAGGAAACACCATATATTTT.

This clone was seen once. The CDR3 DNA reads TGTGCCAGCAGTTTGCAGGGGAAGCACGAGCAGTACTTC. Amino acid sequence: CASSLQGKHEQYF. J is TRBJ2-7 and V is TRBV12-3 or TRBV12-4, with a weak D call TRBD1 (6 bases). This CDR3 is built from 13 residues. Trimming shortened V by 3 bases and J by 5 bases, and 11 bases separated the two germline ends.

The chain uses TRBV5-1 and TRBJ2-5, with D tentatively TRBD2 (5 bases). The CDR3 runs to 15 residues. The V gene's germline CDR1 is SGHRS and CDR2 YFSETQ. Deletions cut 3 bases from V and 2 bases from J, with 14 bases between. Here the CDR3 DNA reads TGCGCCAGCAGCTCCGAGGTGAGGGAGCAAGAGACCCAGTACTTC. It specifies CASSSEVREQETQYF.

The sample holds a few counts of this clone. CDR3 nucleotides: TGTGCCAGCAGCTATGACAGGGTTGCAGATACGCAGTATTTT. Translation: CASSYDRVADTQYF. The rearrangement joins TRBV11-3 to TRBJ2-3; 7 bases are shared with TRBD1. Germline V lookup: CDR1 SGHNT, CDR2 YENEEA. The CDR3 runs 14 residues. J was trimmed by 4 bases and V by 4 bases; bases with no gene match: 5.

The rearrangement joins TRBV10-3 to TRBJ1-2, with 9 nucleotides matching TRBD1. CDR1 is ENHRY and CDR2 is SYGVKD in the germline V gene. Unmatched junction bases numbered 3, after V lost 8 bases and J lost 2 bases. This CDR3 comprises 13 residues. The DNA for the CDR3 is TGTGCCATCGGCGGGACAGGGAACTATGGCTACACCTTC. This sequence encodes CAIGGTGNYGYTF.

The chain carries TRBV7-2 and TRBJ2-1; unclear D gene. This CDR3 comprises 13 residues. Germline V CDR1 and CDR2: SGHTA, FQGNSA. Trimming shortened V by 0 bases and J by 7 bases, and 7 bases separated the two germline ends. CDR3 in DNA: TGTGCCAGCAGCTTAGCGATGCAAAATGAGCAGTTCTTC. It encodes CASSLAMQNEQFF.

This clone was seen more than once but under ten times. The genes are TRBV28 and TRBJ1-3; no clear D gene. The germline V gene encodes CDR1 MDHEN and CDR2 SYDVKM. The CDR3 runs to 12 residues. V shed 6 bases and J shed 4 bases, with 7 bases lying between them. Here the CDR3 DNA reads TGTGCCAGCAGGATGGGGGGAAACACCATATATTTT. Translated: CASRMGGNTIYF.